One T cell receptor (beta chain) is described in this entry. The data belong to a study of blood T cell repertoires in COVID-19. At the level of the study: There were acute and convalescent COVID-19 samples, and they came from the United States, Italy and Spain. Sample material is recorded as cDNA or gDNA derived from T cells, B-cell-depleted T cells, or PBMCs.

This CDR3 contains 16 residues. Trimming cost V 3 bases and J 6 bases, with 15 bases left between them. CDR1 LGHDT and CDR2 YNNKEL come from the germline V gene (reference sequence). In the authors' methods: Amplification of reference gene primers was used by the study to estimate nucleated cell counts. Sequencing used immunoSEQ multiplex PCR; TCRdb keeps in-frame clones, though not all of them. V and J calls and clone size follow that table, whereas D and trimming were derived from the DNA. The data show 200,000 to 250,000 clones, 86% seen once. This chain uses TRBV3-1 (or the pseudogene TRBV3-2) with TRBJ1-6; D possibly corresponds to TRBD1 (5 bases). Source material: peripheral blood. The TCR sequence derives from a man in his fifties or sixties with acute or convalescent COVID-19. CDR3 in DNA: TGTGCCAGCAGCCACCGACAGCCCCTCGGTAATTCACCCCTCCACTTT. Its protein product is CASSHRQPLGNSPLHF.